This TCR beta chain was identified during a study of T cell clonality in common variable immunodeficiency. Whole-study results and caveats: Fewer deletions and N-nucleotide insertions were reportedly seen in common variable immunodeficiency TCR beta sequences. Authors noted CVID clonality's cause needs subpopulation repertoire sequencing. CVID subjects showed higher TCRbeta clonality than healthy controls.

Some clones are missing from TCRdb's copy, which holds only in-frame ones; the method was immunoSEQ multiplex PCR. The sample counts 30,000 or so clones, none seen once; the ten largest own around 3.1%. This CDR3 has 15 residues. The germline CDR1 and CDR2 sequences are MNHEY and SVGEGT. Trimming shortened V by 5 bases and J by 1 base, and 14 bases separated the two germline ends. This clone was recorded many times. Its target is not known. Sequencing ends 3 residues short of the CDR3 end; the germline J gene provides the rest. Diagnosis required reduced IgG, IgA and/or IgM with specific antibody deficiency.

This sequence was found in a human donor with common variable immunodeficiency. The specimen was peripheral blood mononuclear cells. This chain connects TRBV6-2 or TRBV6-3 to TRBJ2-5; D might be TRBD1 (5 bases). The CDR3 sequence: CASSQLGVLQETQYF. The covered CDR3 bases are TGTGCCAGCAGTCAGTTAGGGGTCCTCCAAGAGACC.